The clone carrying this T cell receptor (beta chain) was seen a single time. Its target is not known. The sample is drawn from a study of blood T cells in healthy people across ages. The second PCR ran roughly 7 to 11 cycles with a sample-barcoded 5' primer and J-beta primers. TCRdb re-called the 5' RACE reads through MiXCR, storing one row per CDR3 protein. The sample consists of around 1.5 million distinct CDR3 sequences, around 55% of them appearing once. Regarding the study as a whole: Researchers report that TCR beta diversity correlated strongly with naive T cell percentage. The study found more naive CD4+ cells and higher diversity in long-lived than aged donors.

The TCR comes from a young man in good health. The specimen sequenced was blood.

CDR3 amino acids: CSANTGGGETQFF. Written as DNA, the CDR3 is TGCAGTGCTAACACGGGGGGCGGTGAGACCCAGTTCTTC. The genes are TRBV20-1 and TRBJ2-5, with TRBD2 as a possible D gene (7 bases). With the DNA end fitting TRBJ2-1 better, the J assignment may be wrong. The CDR3 spans 13 residues. Germline values: CDR1 DFQATT, CDR2 SNEGSKA (reference sequence).